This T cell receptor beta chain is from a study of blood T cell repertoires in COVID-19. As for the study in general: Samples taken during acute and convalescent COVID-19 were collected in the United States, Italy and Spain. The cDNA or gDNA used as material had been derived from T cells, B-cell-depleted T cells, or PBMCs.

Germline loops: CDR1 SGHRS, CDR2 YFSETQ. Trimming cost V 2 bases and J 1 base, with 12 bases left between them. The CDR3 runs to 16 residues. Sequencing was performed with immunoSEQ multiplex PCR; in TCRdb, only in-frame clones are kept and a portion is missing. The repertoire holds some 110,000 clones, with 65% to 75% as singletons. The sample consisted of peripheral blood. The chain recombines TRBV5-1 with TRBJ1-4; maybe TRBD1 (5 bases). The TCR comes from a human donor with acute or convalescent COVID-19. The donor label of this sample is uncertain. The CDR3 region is CASSFGGVGTNEKLFF. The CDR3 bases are TGCGCCAGCAGCTTCGGAGGGGTTGGAACTAATGAAAAACTGTTTTTT.